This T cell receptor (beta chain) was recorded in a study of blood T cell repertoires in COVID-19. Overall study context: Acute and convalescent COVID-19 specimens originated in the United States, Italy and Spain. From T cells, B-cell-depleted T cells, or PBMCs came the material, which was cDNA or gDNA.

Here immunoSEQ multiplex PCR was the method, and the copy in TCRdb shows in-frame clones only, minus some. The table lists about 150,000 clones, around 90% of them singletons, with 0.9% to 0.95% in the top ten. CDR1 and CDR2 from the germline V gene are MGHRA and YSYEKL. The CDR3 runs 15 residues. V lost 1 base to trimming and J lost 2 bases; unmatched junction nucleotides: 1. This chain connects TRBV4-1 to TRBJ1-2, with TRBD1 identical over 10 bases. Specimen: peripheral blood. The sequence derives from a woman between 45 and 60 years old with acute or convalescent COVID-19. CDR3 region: CASSQGQGANYGYTF. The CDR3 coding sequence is TGCGCCAGCAGCCAAGGACAGGGGGCCAACTATGGCTACACCTTC.